The next 20 T cell receptor beta chains were all read from a single sample in a study of monozygotic twins with cystic fibrosis. The assay was immunoSEQ multiplex PCR, and TCRdb's table has in-frame clones only and misses some. The sample has tens of thousands of clones, more than 85% seen once. The sequenced sample was blood. All receptors come from a girl aged 2 to 10 with cystic fibrosis.

This chain joins TRBV20-1 and TRBJ2-5; the D gene is possibly TRBD1 (6 bases). This CDR3 comprises 11 residues. Germline V lookup: CDR1 DFQATT, CDR2 SNEGSKA (reference sequence). Trimming cost V 8 bases and J 3 bases, with 10 bases left between them. CDR3 residues: CSRTEKETQYF. The DNA for the CDR3 is TGCAGTCGGACAGAGAAAGAGACCCAGTACTTC.

The V call is TRBV5-6, the J call TRBJ1-6; D perhaps matches TRBD1 (5 bases). The CDR3 sequence is 17 residues long. CDR1 is SGHDT, CDR2 YYEEEE, per germline. V lost 5 bases and J 3 bases, leaving 18 bases between the germline ends. The CDR3 bases are TGTGCCAGCAGTCCGGGTGGTTGGGACCTCTATAATTCACCCCTCCACTTT. It yields the protein CASSPGGWDLYNSPLHF.

J is TRBJ2-6 and V is TRBV25-1; D is uncertain. CDR1 and CDR2 from the germline V gene are MGHDK and SYGVNS. The V and J ends lost 1 base and 0 bases respectively, with 1 base between them. CDR3 length equals 14 residues. CDR3 DNA: TGTGCCAGCAGTGAATCCTCTGGGGCCAACGTCCTGACTTTC. As protein: CASSESSGANVLTF.

This rearrangement joins TRBV4-1 to TRBJ2-7; the D gene is possibly TRBD2 (6 bases). The length of the CDR3 is 16 residues. V dropped 0 bases and J dropped 2 bases, with 14 bases sitting between them. Germline V CDR1 and CDR2: MGHRA, YSYEKL. CDR3 coding DNA: TGCGCCAGCAGCCAAGATTCGCAGGGACTCGCCTACGAGCAGTACTTC. It encodes CASSQDSQGLAYEQYF.

This sequence joins TRBV4-3 and TRBJ1-1; D uncertain. The CDR3 covers 13 residues. Trimming removed 0 bases at V and 1 base at J, with 3 bases between. Germline loops: CDR1 LGHNA, CDR2 YSLEER. The CDR3 sequence is CASSQDRNTEAFF. In DNA, the CDR3 is TGCGCCAGCAGCCAAGATCGGAACACTGAAGCTTTCTTT.

The rearrangement joins TRBV7-9 to TRBJ1-1; D gene ambiguous. The CDR3 spans 12 residues. V lost 2 bases and J 4 bases, leaving 5 bases between the germline ends. CDR1 SEHNR and CDR2 FQNEAQ come from the germline V gene (reference sequence). The CDR3 DNA reads as TGTGCCAGCAGCTTACTGTTCACTGAAGCTTTCTTT. It is translated as CASSLLFTEAFF.

The chain couples TRBV19 to TRBJ1-6; 7 nucleotides line up with TRBD1. The trim removed 3 bases at V and 3 bases at J, leaving 2 bases unmatched. Germline V gene sequence: CDR1 LNHDA, CDR2 SQIVND (reference sequence). The CDR3 is 15 amino acids. The CDR3 loop reads CASSMGTVYNSPLHF. The CDR3 nucleotides are TGTGCCAGTAGTATGGGGACAGTCTATAATTCACCCCTCCACTTT.

V gene TRBV11-3 combines with J gene TRBJ2-1; D is undetermined. V was pared by 0 bases and J by 9 bases, with 9 bases between. This CDR3 spans 13 amino acids. The V gene's germline CDR1 is SGHNT and CDR2 YENEEA. In nucleotides, the CDR3 is TGTGCCAGCAGCTTAGATCAGACTGTTGAGCAGTTCTTC. Translated, it gives CASSLDQTVEQFF.

CDR3 nucleotide sequence: TGTGCCAGCAGCTTTACCTTCCCCAGGGGCTACACCTTC. Translated: CASSFTFPRGYTF. The chain uses TRBV11-2 and TRBJ1-2; D gene ambiguous. Germline CDR1 reads SGHAT; CDR2 reads FQNNGV. V was trimmed by 3 bases and J by 8 bases, leaving 13 bases between them. The CDR3 totals 13 residues.

This clone was seen a single time. The J gene is TRBJ1-1, the V gene TRBV4-1, with D hard to call. The CDR3 loop spans 16 amino acids. The germline gives CDR1 MGHRA, CDR2 YSYEKL. The V and J ends lost 1 base and 5 bases respectively, with 17 bases between them. The CDR3 bases are TGCGCCAGCAGCCAAGTGAAGGGTTGGGAACGGACTGAAGCTTTCTTT. Encoded protein: CASSQVKGWERTEAFF.

The V and J genes are TRBV7-9 and TRBJ1-2; weak D call: TRBD1 (5 bases). Looked up from germline, CDR1 is SEHNR and CDR2 is FQNEAQ (reference sequence). Trimming left V 5 bases short and J 4 bases short, with 14 bases between. The CDR3 is 14 amino acids. The CDR3 nucleotides read TGTGCCAGCAGCCAGTCGGGGCATGGCTATGGCTACACCTTC. It translates to CASSQSGHGYGYTF.

This chain connects TRBV29-1 to TRBJ1-2; no firm D call. Germline assignment: CDR1 SQVTM and CDR2 ANQGSEA. This CDR3 contains 11 residues. Trimming removed 6 bases from V and 0 bases from J, with 5 bases in between. The chain's CDR3 is CSVQTNYGYTF. CDR3 bases: TGCAGCGTACAGACTAACTATGGCTACACCTTC.

The rearrangement joins TRBV30 to TRBJ2-1; 8 bases fit TRBD2. This CDR3 has 13 amino acids. The V gene end was trimmed by 4 bases and the J gene end by 10 bases; junction bases not matched to a gene: 9. Germline-derived CDR1 and CDR2 are GTSNPN and SVGIG (reference sequence). The CDR3 DNA reads TGTGCCTGGACCCAGGGGCGGGGGGACGAGCAGTTCTTC. Translated: CAWTQGRGDEQFF.

This clone was found once. This sequence joins TRBV5-1 and TRBJ1-1, with TRBD1 matching over 7 bases. Per germline, CDR1 SGHRS and CDR2 YFSETQ. The CDR3 totals 17 residues. J was trimmed by 3 bases and V by 0 bases; bases with no gene match: 11. This chain's CDR3 is CASSLGQGPSRHTEAFF. CDR3 nucleotide sequence: TGCGCCAGCAGCTTGGGACAGGGTCCCTCGCGGCACACTGAAGCTTTCTTT.

This chain joins TRBV21-1 and TRBJ2-2; the table's D call of TRBD1 was not tested on the DNA. TRBV21-1 constitutes a pseudogene. The CDR3 extends over 17 amino acids. CDR3 sequence: CASSNLDRGQGIGELFF. The DNA of the CDR3 is TGTGCCAGCAGCAACCTGGACAGGGGGCAGGGGATCGGGGAGCTGTTTTTT.

V usage is TRBV2 and J usage is TRBJ1-6; D may be TRBD1 (5 bases). Germline CDR1 reads SNHLY; CDR2 reads FYNNEI. The V and J ends lost 5 bases and 6 bases respectively, with 14 bases between them. The CDR3 runs 15 residues. CDR3: CASSSQGPFNSPLHF. CDR3 nucleotide sequence: TGTGCCAGCAGTAGTCAGGGTCCTTTTAATTCACCCCTCCACTTT.

This clone was found once. The rearrangement links TRBV10-1 to TRBJ1-2, with TRBD1 matching over 9 bases. The CDR3 extends over 12 amino acids. With V trimmed by 8 bases and J by 4 bases, 2 bases remained unmatched. Germline CDR1 is WNHNN and CDR2 is SYGVQD (reference sequence). The chain's CDR3 is CASGTGSYGYTF. DNA for the CDR3: TGCGCCAGCGGGACAGGGTCCTATGGCTACACCTTC.

This clone has a single count. The CDR3 sequence: CASSAGGAPPTDTQYF. DNA of the CDR3: TGTGCCAGCAGCGCGGGGGGGGCGCCACCCACAGATACGCAGTATTTT. V usage is TRBV9 and J usage is TRBJ2-3, with 8 positions matching TRBD2. The CDR3 length is 16 residues. The germline CDR1 and CDR2 sequences are SGDLS and YYNGEE. Losses at the gene ends were 3 bases for V and 2 bases for J; bases not matched to a gene: 8.

The CDR3 sequence is CASSNTGEGNQPQHF. CDR3 DNA: TGTGCCAGCAGCAATACAGGGGAGGGCAATCAGCCCCAGCATTTT. V gene TRBV6-1 combines with J gene TRBJ1-5; 7 bases align to TRBD1. Germline lookup yields CDR1 MNHNS and CDR2 SASEGT. Unmatched junction bases numbered 7, after V lost 6 bases and J lost 2 bases. The CDR3 has 15 residues.

This clone has just a few counts. This chain connects TRBV2 to TRBJ1-1; possible D gene TRBD1, 6 bases. The germline V gene encodes CDR1 SNHLY and CDR2 FYNNEI. The V gene lost 4 bases and the J gene lost 4 bases, with 10 bases spanning the gap. The CDR3 contains 13 residues. CDR3 sequence reads: CASSVGAATEAFF. In nucleotides, the CDR3 is TGTGCCAGCAGTGTGGGGGCGGCCACTGAAGCTTTCTTT.